The next 19 T cell receptor beta chains were all read from a single sample in a study of T cells after somatic rescue of genetic block (TCRdb year 2020). The library relied on the immunoSEQ multiplex PCR assay. Imported from immuneACCESS, the table was reduced by TCRdb to in-frame sequences with V and J called. These copies leave out some clones; in studies compared against another copy, an unresolved V gene accounts for under half, and the cause of the remainder is not known. In this sample the table shows roughly 12,000 clones, around 73% of which occur a single time. The biggest ten clones account for approximately 8.3% of the sample. Sequencing was carried out using peripheral blood mononuclear cells (PBMCs). The receptors were sampled from a boy aged 5-17 years.

With regard to this clone: The limits of the CDR3 on the DNA are not certain, so only TCRdb's listed CDR3 is given. The chain links TRBV7-8 to TRBJ1-1; no DNA check was done on the table's D call, TRBD1. Including both end residues, the CDR3 is 18 amino acids long. Looked up from germline, CDR1 is SGHVS and CDR2 is FQNEAQ. The CDR3 sequence: CASSLFGPGAEGNTEAFF.

The chain links TRBV6-5 to TRBJ2-7; the D gene is possibly TRBD2 (5 bases). The V and J ends lost 0 bases and 8 bases respectively, with 8 bases between them. Germline values: CDR1 MNHEY, CDR2 SVGAGI. The CDR3 loop spans 12 amino acids. The CDR3 DNA reads TGTGCCAGCAGTTACTCTGCCGGGAAGCAGTACTTC. Encoded protein: CASSYSAGKQYF.

The rearrangement links TRBV7-9 to TRBJ2-5, with D perhaps TRBD1 (7 bases). CDR3 size: 14 residues. V dropped 8 bases and J dropped 2 bases, with 15 bases sitting between them. Germline CDR1 reads SEHNR; CDR2 reads FQNEAQ (reference sequence). CDR3 amino acids: CASARGTVQETQYF. As DNA, the CDR3 is TGTGCCAGCGCTCGCGGGACAGTTCAAGAGACCCAGTACTTC. Variable domain in full (rest from reference TRBV7-9 and TRBJ2-5): DTGVSQNPRHKITKRGQNVTFRCDPISEHNRLYWYRQTLGQGPEFLTYFQNEAQLEKSRLLSDRFSAERPKGSFSTLEIQRTEQGDSAMYLCASARGTVQETQYFGPGTRLLVL.

The rearrangement links TRBV2 to TRBJ1-1, with D tentatively TRBD1 (6 bases). Per germline, CDR1 SNHLY and CDR2 FYNNEI. The CDR3 is 14 residues long. The V end lost 7 bases, the J end lost 8 bases, and 20 bases lay between the germline ends. The CDR3 is CASNKQGSDREAFF. The CDR3 bases are TGTGCCAGCAACAAACAAGGTAGCGACAGGGAAGCTTTCTTT.

The V and J genes are TRBV7-2 and TRBJ1-1; possible D gene TRBD1, 5 bases. Deletions cut 0 bases from V and 4 bases from J, with 12 bases between. CDR3 length: 15 residues. Germline loops: CDR1 SGHTA, CDR2 FQGNSA. CDR3 in DNA: TGTGCCAGCAGCTTAGCCGGCAGGGTGGGCACTGAAGCTTTCTTT. It yields the protein CASSLAGRVGTEAFF.

The chain combines TRBV7-3 with TRBJ2-3; possibly TRBD2 for D (7 bases). The CDR3 is 16 residues long. V was trimmed by 2 bases and J by 2 bases, leaving 14 bases between them. CDR1 SGHTA and CDR2 FQGTGA come from the germline V gene. The CDR3 bases are TGTGCCAGCAGCTTACAGGGAGGGACACTCACAGATACGCAGTATTTT. Translating gives CASSLQGGTLTDTQYF. Using reference TRBV7-3 and TRBJ2-3 for the parts outside the CDR3, the full variable domain is GAGVSQTPSNKVTEKGKYVELRCDPISGHTALYWYRQSLGQGPEFLIYFQGTGAADDSGLPNDRFFAVRPEGSVSTLKIQRTERGDSAVYLCASSLQGGTLTDTQYFGPGTRLTVL.

This chain connects TRBV2 to TRBJ1-4; D perhaps matches TRBD1 (5 bases). The ends were cut back, 8 bases at V and 8 bases at J, with 18 bases in the middle. CDR1 SNHLY and CDR2 FYNNEI come from the germline V gene. CDR3 size: 14 residues. The CDR3 here is CASGVGEWEEKLFF. As DNA, the CDR3 is TGTGCCAGCGGGGTGGGGGAGTGGGAGGAAAAACTGTTTTTT.

The V and J genes are TRBV4-2 and TRBJ1-2, with a tentative D call TRBD1 (5 bases). CDR1 is LGHNA, CDR2 YNFKEQ, per germline. With 3 bases removed from V and 2 bases from J, the gap between germline ends came to 7 bases. The CDR3 covers 13 residues. This CDR3 is CASSQSGNYGYTF. Here the CDR3 DNA reads TGTGCCAGCAGCCAGTCAGGGAACTATGGCTACACCTTC.

The gene calls are TRBV7-2 and TRBJ1-1; D gene unclear. Deletions cut 5 bases from V and 2 bases from J, with 18 bases between. This CDR3 spans 16 amino acids. The germline V gene encodes CDR1 SGHTA and CDR2 FQGNSA. The DNA of the CDR3 is TGTGCCAGCAGCCCATTTAGGTCCAGGTTAAACACTGAAGCTTTCTTT. Amino acids: CASSPFRSRLNTEAFF.

V gene TRBV29-1 combines with J gene TRBJ1-2, with D hard to call. The CDR3 contains 11 residues. In germline, CDR1 is SQVTM, CDR2 ANQGSEA. Between the trimmed V and J ends, which lost 7 bases and 8 bases, there was a span of 14 bases. The DNA for the CDR3 is TGCAGCGCCAGAACTGGGGAAGGCTACACCTTC. Amino acid sequence: CSARTGEGYTF.

The chain recombines TRBV4-3 with TRBJ2-4; D is perhaps TRBD2 (5 bases). The CDR3 runs 17 residues. The germline V gene has CDR1 LGHNA and CDR2 YSLEER. Trimming removed 2 bases from V and 1 base from J, with 15 bases in between. This CDR3 is CASSQTRSGWAKNIQYF. The CDR3, as DNA: TGCGCCAGCAGCCAAACTAGGTCTGGCTGGGCCAAAAACATTCAGTACTTC.

A single count supports this clone. The chain combines TRBV19 with TRBJ1-2; D is unclear. Trimming cost V 6 bases and J 8 bases, with 13 bases left between them. The CDR3 length is 12 residues. Germline values: CDR1 LNHDA, CDR2 SQIVND (reference sequence). As DNA, the CDR3 is TGTGCCAGTAGGGGTCGTCTGGACGGCTACACCTTC. It specifies CASRGRLDGYTF.

For the CDR3, the DNA is TGTGCCAGCAGCTTTACGGAGCGGGTTGGGGAGACCCAGTACTTC. It yields the protein CASSFTERVGETQYF. The gene calls are TRBV11-3 and TRBJ2-5; a weak D match, TRBD2 (6 bases). Germline-derived CDR1 and CDR2 are SGHNT and YENEEA. The germline V and J ends were trimmed by 3 bases and 5 bases, with 16 bases remaining between them. This CDR3 has 15 amino acids.

The gene calls are TRBV18 and TRBJ1-2, with TRBD1 identical over 7 bases. J was trimmed by 6 bases and V by 3 bases; bases with no gene match: 7. This CDR3 is 14 amino acids long. The germline V gene has CDR1 KGHSH and CDR2 LQKENI. The CDR3 bases are TGTGCCAGCTCACCCAGATCCGGGACAGATGGCTACACCTTC. Translation: CASSPRSGTDGYTF.

The chain joins TRBV7-2 to TRBJ2-4, with D uncertain. The CDR3 has 13 amino acids. Germline loops: CDR1 SGHTA, CDR2 FQGNSA. The V end was cut by 3 bases, the J end by 1 base, with 4 bases between. CDR3 residues: CASSFQAKNIQYF. CDR3 bases: TGTGCCAGCAGCTTCCAGGCCAAAAACATTCAGTACTTC.

This chain joins TRBV5-4 and TRBJ1-2; the D gene is possibly TRBD1 (5 bases). This CDR3 spans 12 amino acids. Germline-derived CDR1 and CDR2 are SGHNT and YYREEE (reference sequence). V lost 5 bases and J 5 bases, leaving 10 bases between the germline ends. The chain's CDR3 is CASSTDKYGYTF. The CDR3 bases are TGTGCCAGCAGTACGGACAAGTATGGCTACACCTTC. The complete variable domain, with remaining parts taken from reference TRBV5-4 and TRBJ1-2, reads ETGVTQSPTHLIKTRGQQVTLRCSSQSGHNTVSWYQQALGQGPQFIFQYYREEENGRGNFPPRFSGLQFPNYSSELNVNALELDDSALYLCASSTDKYGYTFGSGTRLTVV.

The chain couples TRBV5-1 to TRBJ2-1; 10 bases match TRBD2. Germline trimming cut 0 bases from V and 4 bases from J; bases unmatched to any gene: 10. Germline CDR1 is SGHRS and CDR2 is YFSETQ. This CDR3 is built from 18 residues. The CDR3 spells CASSLDAPGLAVYNEQFF. CDR3 sequence (DNA): TGCGCCAGCAGCTTGGATGCCCCAGGACTAGCGGTATACAATGAGCAGTTCTTC.

This sequence joins TRBV4-3 and TRBJ2-7; D perhaps matches TRBD2 (7 bases). Germline values: CDR1 LGHNA, CDR2 YSLEER. The CDR3 runs to 18 residues. The V end lost 4 bases, the J end lost 0 bases, and 22 bases lay between the germline ends. CDR3 region: CASSPSTGGAVVSYEQYF. The CDR3 nucleotides are TGCGCCAGCAGCCCTAGTACGGGGGGCGCAGTAGTCTCCTACGAGCAGTACTTC.

The chain carries TRBV7-8 and TRBJ1-2, with D possibly matching TRBD1 (5 bases). The CDR3 contains 17 residues. Trimming cost V 2 bases and J 6 bases, with 22 bases left between them. In germline, CDR1 is SGHVS, CDR2 FQNEAQ. The CDR3 sequence: CASSLLRGIQGKHGYTF. CDR3 nucleotide sequence: TGTGCCAGCAGCTTACTTCGGGGGATCCAGGGAAAACATGGCTACACCTTC.